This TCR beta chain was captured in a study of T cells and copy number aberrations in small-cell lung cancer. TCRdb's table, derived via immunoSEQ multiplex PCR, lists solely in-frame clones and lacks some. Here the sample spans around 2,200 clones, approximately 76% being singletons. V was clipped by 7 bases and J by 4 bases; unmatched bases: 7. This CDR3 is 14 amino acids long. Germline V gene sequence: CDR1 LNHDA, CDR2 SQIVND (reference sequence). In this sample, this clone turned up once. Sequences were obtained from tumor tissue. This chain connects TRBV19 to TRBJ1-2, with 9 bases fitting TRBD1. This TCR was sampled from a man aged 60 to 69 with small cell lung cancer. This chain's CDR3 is CASISQGAGYGYTF. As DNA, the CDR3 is TGTGCCAGTATCTCACAGGGGGCGGGCTATGGCTACACCTTC.